The text below deals with one T cell receptor (beta chain). The time point: pretreatment peripheral blood. Patients had urothelial carcinoma that was locally advanced or metastatic. This sample is part of a study of PD-L1 blockade in urothelial cancer. Study at large: Timepoints chosen for blood analysis were 3 weeks (second dose) and 6 weeks after treatment start.

Method: immunoSEQ multiplex PCR; TCRdb's copy keeps in-frame clones and lacks some. Of roughly 50,000 clones detected, roughly 75% appear once; the ten largest clones hold 4%. Germline CDR1 SGHTA, CDR2 FQGNSA. This CDR3 region has 17 residues. Trimming pared 1 base from V and 2 bases from J, leaving 17 bases between. The chain recombines TRBV7-2 with TRBJ1-2; D possibly corresponds to TRBD1 (6 bases). The receptor was isolated from a man aged 65-85 years with urothelial cancer. The source material was PBMCs, sampled around atezolizumab (anti-PD-L1) treatment. The CDR3 region is CASSLVTGGQRNYGYTF. Here the CDR3 DNA reads TGTGCCAGCAGCTTAGTTACGGGTGGACAGAGAAACTATGGCTACACCTTC. The full variable domain, with the rest looked up from reference TRBV7-2 and TRBJ1-2, is GAGVSQSPSNKVTEKGKDVELRCDPISGHTALYWYRQSLGQGLEFLIYFQGNSAPDKSGLPSDRFSAERTGGSVSTLTIQRTQQEDSAVYLCASSLVTGGQRNYGYTFGSGTRLTVV.